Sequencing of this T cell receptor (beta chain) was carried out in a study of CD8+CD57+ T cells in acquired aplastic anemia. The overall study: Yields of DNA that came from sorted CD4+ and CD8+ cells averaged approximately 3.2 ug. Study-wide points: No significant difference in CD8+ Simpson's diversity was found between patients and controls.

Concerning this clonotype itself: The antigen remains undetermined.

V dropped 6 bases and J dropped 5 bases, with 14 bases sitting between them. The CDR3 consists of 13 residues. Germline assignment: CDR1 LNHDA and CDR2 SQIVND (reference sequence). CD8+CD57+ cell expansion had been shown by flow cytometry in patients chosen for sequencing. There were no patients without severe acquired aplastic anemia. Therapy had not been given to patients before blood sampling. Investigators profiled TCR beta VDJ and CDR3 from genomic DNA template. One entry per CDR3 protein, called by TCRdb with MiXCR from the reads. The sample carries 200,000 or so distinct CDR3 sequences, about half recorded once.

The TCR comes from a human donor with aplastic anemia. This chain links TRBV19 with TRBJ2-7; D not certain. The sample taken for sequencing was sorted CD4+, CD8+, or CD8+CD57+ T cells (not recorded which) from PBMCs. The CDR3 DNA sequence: TGTGCCAGTAGATCACAGAGTCGAAACGAGCAGTACTTC. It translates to CASRSQSRNEQYF. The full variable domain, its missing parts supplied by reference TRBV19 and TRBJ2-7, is DGGITQSPKYLFRKEGQNVTLSCEQNLNHDAMYWYRQDPGQGLRLIYYSQIVNDFQKGDIAEGYSVSREKKESFPLTVTSAQKNPTAFYLCASRSQSRNEQYFGPGTRLTVT.